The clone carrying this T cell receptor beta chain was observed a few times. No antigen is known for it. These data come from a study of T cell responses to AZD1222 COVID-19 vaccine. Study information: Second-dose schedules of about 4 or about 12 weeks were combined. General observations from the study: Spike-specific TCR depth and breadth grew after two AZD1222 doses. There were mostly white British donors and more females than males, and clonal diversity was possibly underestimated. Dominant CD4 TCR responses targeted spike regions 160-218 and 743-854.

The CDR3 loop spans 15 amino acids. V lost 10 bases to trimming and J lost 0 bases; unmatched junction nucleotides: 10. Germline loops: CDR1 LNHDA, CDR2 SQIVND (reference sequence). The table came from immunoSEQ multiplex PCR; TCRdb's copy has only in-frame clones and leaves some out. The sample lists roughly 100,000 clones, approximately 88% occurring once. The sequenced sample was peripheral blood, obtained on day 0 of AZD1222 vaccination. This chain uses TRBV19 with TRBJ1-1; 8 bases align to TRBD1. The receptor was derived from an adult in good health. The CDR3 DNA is TGTGCCACCACATTGGACAGGGAGGTGAACACTGAAGCTTTCTTT. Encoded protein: CATTLDREVNTEAFF.